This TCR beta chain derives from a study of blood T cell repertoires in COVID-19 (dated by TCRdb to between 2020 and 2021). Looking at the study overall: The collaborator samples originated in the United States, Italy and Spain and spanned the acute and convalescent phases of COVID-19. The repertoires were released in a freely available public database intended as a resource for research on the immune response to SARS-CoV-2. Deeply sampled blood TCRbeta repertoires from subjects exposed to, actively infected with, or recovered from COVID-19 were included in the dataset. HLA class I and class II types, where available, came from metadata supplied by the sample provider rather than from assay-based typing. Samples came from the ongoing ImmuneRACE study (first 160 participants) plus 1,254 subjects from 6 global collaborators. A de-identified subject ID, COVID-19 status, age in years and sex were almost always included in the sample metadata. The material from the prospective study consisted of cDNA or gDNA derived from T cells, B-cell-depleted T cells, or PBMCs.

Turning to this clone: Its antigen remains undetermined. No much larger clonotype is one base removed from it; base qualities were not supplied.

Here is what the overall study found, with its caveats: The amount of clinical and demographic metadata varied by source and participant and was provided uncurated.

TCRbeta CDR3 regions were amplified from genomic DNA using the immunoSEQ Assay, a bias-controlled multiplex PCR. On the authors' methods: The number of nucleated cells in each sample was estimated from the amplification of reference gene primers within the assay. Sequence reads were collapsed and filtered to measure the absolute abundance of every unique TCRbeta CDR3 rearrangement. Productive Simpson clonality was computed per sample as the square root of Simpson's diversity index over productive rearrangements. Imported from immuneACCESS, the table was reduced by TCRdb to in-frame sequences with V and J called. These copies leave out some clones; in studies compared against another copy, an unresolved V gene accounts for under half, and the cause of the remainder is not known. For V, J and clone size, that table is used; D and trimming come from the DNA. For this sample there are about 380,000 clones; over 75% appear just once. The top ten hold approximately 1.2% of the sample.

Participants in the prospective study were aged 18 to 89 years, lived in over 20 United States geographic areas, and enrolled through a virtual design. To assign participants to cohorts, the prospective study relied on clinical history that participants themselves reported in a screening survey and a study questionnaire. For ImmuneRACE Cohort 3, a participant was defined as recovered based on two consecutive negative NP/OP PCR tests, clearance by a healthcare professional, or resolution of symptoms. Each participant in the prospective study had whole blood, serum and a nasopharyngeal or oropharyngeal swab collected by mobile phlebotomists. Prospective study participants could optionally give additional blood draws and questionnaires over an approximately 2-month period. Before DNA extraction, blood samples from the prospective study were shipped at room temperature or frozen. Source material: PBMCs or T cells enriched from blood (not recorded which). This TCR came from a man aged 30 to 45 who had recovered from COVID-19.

In nucleotides, the sequence is TGTGCTAGTGGTTTGCACCCTCTACAGGCCCCAAAAGAAAAACTGTTTTTT. It translates as CASGLHPLQAPKEKLFF. This chain joins TRBV12-5 to TRBJ1-4, and TRBD1 may be the D gene, going by 5 matching bases. CDR1 and CDR2, looked up from the germline V gene, are LGHNT and FRNRAP. Trimming costs V 2 bases and J 8 bases, and their ends lie 21 bases apart. The CDR3 runs 17 residues from the cysteine to the phenylalanine. The retained sequence is limited to the CDR3, 51 bases, with the frame set at the first base.